This T cell receptor beta chain was recorded in a study of human T cells and chemical hapten exposure. Study-wide background: An area of 2 cm by more than 1.5 cm on upper inner arm skin received 2% DPC for sensitization.

V lost 5 bases, J lost 6 bases, and 17 bases lay in between. The CDR3 totals 15 residues. Many counts were recorded for this clonotype. Its antigen is unknown. TCRdb reprocessed the RACE reads via MiXCR and lists one record per CDR3 protein. The repertoire holds 150,000 to 200,000 distinct CDR3 sequences, approximately 30% seen once, with 2% to 2.5% in the top ten. Sample time point: patch test 3, about 24 weeks after DPC sensitization. Treatment: therapeutic diphenylcyclopropenone sensitization with weekly scalp DPC. It was from unfractionated whole blood that total RNA was extracted. Whole-study findings and limits: Having alopecia, donors may respond immunologically unlike healthy people. The count of PT1 expanded TCRs correlated positively with patch test score.

Sequencing was performed on whole blood, taken in connection with sensitization to the hapten diphenylcyclopropenone (DPC). The J gene is TRBJ1-5, the V gene TRBV12-3 or TRBV12-4, with D tentatively TRBD1 (5 bases). This TCR derives from a woman younger than 30 with alopecia areata. Some clones in this sample may be carry-over from other donors' samples. The CDR3 region has the DNA TGTGCCAGCAGTGCCTGGGACCGGCAGGGTCAGCCCCAGCATTTT. This codes for CASSAWDRQGQPQHF.